What follows are 30 T cell receptor beta chains derived from one specimen sequenced in a study of blood T cell repertoires in COVID-19 (dated by TCRdb to about 2020). Libraries were built with the immunoSEQ multiplex PCR assay. This immuneACCESS table, as held by TCRdb, lists in-frame sequences with V and J called but not all clones. Of the missing ones, under half trace to an unresolved V gene in checked studies; the others have no known cause. The sample includes around 150,000 clones, with roughly 88% observed a single time. Roughly 2.3% of the sample is held by the ten biggest clonotypes. The specimen sequenced was peripheral blood. These receptors were obtained from a young man with acute or convalescent COVID-19.

The V gene is TRBV6-5, the J gene TRBJ1-5, with D maybe TRBD1 (5 bases). The CDR3 is 13 residues long. CDR1 MNHEY and CDR2 SVGAGI come from the germline V gene. V was cut by 8 bases and J by 6 bases, with 14 bases left in between. CDR3 nucleotides: TGTGCCAGCTCATTCGACAGTATTCAGCCCCAGCATTTT. Residues: CASSFDSIQPQHF.

J is TRBJ2-5 and V is TRBV20-1; TRBD1 agrees at 7 bases. With 3 bases clipped from V and 5 bases from J, the junction kept 6 bases outside the gene matches. The CDR3 extends over 13 amino acids. Germline V gene lookup returns CDR1 DFQATT and CDR2 SNEGSKA (reference sequence). As DNA, the CDR3 is TGCAGTGCTAGTAGGGGGCCGGGGGAGACCCAGTACTTC. The encoded protein is CSASRGPGETQYF.

This clone has only one observation. The chain is built from TRBV12-3 or TRBV12-4 and TRBJ1-1, with D unclear. The CDR3 has 12 residues. V dropped 4 bases and J dropped 4 bases, with 7 bases sitting between them. The chain's CDR3 is CASSSGSTEAFF. The CDR3 coding sequence is TGTGCCAGCAGTTCCGGTAGCACTGAAGCTTTCTTT.

CDR3 bases: TGTGCCAGTAGTGGCTTGACAGGGGGCGCTGGGGCCAACGTCCTGACTTTC. Its protein is CASSGLTGGAGANVLTF. The chain carries TRBV19 and TRBJ2-6, with 10 bases fitting TRBD1. Trimming removed 5 bases from V and 2 bases from J; junction bases left unmatched: 6. Germline values: CDR1 LNHDA, CDR2 SQIVND (reference sequence). The CDR3 is 17 amino acids.

The rearrangement links TRBV5-1 to TRBJ1-3, with D tentatively TRBD1 (6 bases). V was clipped by 0 bases and J by 4 bases, with 11 bases between them. This CDR3 has 15 amino acids. Germline values: CDR1 SGHRS, CDR2 YFSETQ. Written as DNA, the CDR3 is TGCGCCAGCAGCTTGGATCAGGGGCTAGGAAACACCATATATTTT. Protein product: CASSLDQGLGNTIYF.

The chain is built from TRBV4-1 and TRBJ1-2; 7 positions agree with TRBD1. The CDR3 covers 13 residues. Germline V lookup: CDR1 MGHRA, CDR2 YSYEKL. V lost 4 bases, J lost 3 bases, and 2 bases stayed unmatched. The CDR3 spells CASSRGTDYGYTF. CDR3 coding DNA: TGCGCCAGCAGCCGCGGGACAGACTATGGCTACACCTTC.

The V call is TRBV6-6, the J call TRBJ2-7, with 9 bases fitting TRBD1. CDR1 and CDR2 from the germline V gene are MNHNY and SVGAGI (reference sequence). The CDR3 is made up of 14 amino acids. Unmatched junction bases numbered 2, after V lost 4 bases and J lost 1 base. CDR3 region: CASSSTGGSYEQYF. CDR3 sequence (DNA): TGTGCCAGCAGTTCGACAGGGGGATCCTACGAGCAGTACTTC.

The chain has TRBV5-1 and TRBJ2-7; TRBD2 agrees at 11 bases. The CDR3 consists of 19 residues. CDR1 and CDR2 from the germline V gene are SGHRS and YFSETQ. V gave up 3 bases and J gave up 1 base; unmatched junction bases: 15. CDR3 DNA sequence: TGCGCCAGCAGCTCGCTTGGGGCGGGGACTAGCGGTGTTTCCTACGAGCAGTACTTC. Its translation: CASSSLGAGTSGVSYEQYF.

This clone has only one observation. The chain joins TRBV12-3 or TRBV12-4 to TRBJ1-2; 7 bases match TRBD1. With 9 bases clipped from V and 4 bases from J, the junction kept 8 bases outside the gene matches. CDR3 length: 13 residues. The CDR3 sequence is CASSRDSLYGYTF. Written as DNA, the CDR3 is TGTGCCAGTTCAAGGGACAGCCTCTATGGCTACACCTTC.

V is TRBV2 and J is TRBJ1-2; no reliable D call. CDR1 is SNHLY, CDR2 FYNNEI, per germline. The CDR3 covers 15 residues. The germline V and J ends were trimmed by 7 bases and 2 bases, with 17 bases remaining between them. CDR3 loop: CASNIDGELNYGYTF. The CDR3 DNA is TGTGCCAGCAACATAGACGGGGAGCTAAACTATGGCTACACCTTC. The full variable domain, in which reference TRBV2 and TRBJ1-2 provide the parts outside the CDR3, is EPEVTQTPSHQVTQMGQEVILRCVPISNHLYFYWYRQILGQKVEFLVSFYNNEISEKSEIFDDQFSVERPDGSNFTLKIRSTKLEDSAMYFCASNIDGELNYGYTFGSGTRLTVV.

The sample holds a few counts of this clone. The chain joins TRBV4-1 to TRBJ2-7; 11 nucleotides match TRBD2. Germline V lookup: CDR1 MGHRA, CDR2 YSYEKL. V shed 2 bases, J shed 6 bases, and the junction held 3 bases outside the gene matches. The CDR3 is made up of 14 amino acids. CDR3 region: CASSQTSGSGEQYF. For the CDR3, the DNA is TGCGCCAGCAGCCAAACTAGCGGGAGTGGCGAGCAGTACTTC.

This sequence joins TRBV5-4 and TRBJ1-2; 9 bases match TRBD1. This CDR3 has 14 residues. Germline assignment: CDR1 SGHNT and CDR2 YYREEE (reference sequence). V was pared by 3 bases and J by 5 bases, with 5 bases of the junction left unmatched. The CDR3 DNA follows: TGTGCCAGCAGCTCAGGACAGGGGATTTATGGCTACACCTTC. Protein product: CASSSGQGIYGYTF.

This clone was seen just once. This chain connects TRBV5-4 to TRBJ1-1; the match to TRBD1 covers 7 bases. Germline V CDR1 and CDR2: SGHNT, YYREEE (reference sequence). V lost 4 bases, J lost 1 base, and 7 bases stayed unmatched. The CDR3 runs to 15 residues. The CDR3 coding sequence is TGTGCCAGCAGCCTAAGGGGGCCCTCGAACACTGAAGCTTTCTTT. Its protein product is CASSLRGPSNTEAFF. Variable domain in full (rest from reference TRBV5-4 and TRBJ1-1): ETGVTQSPTHLIKTRGQQVTLRCSSQSGHNTVSWYQQALGQGPQFIFQYYREEENGRGNFPPRFSGLQFPNYSSELNVNALELDDSALYLCASSLRGPSNTEAFFGQGTRLTVV.

The V gene is TRBV14, the J gene TRBJ1-4; 9 positions agree with TRBD1. The CDR3 has 15 amino acids. V was pared by 5 bases and J by 8 bases, with 9 bases of the junction left unmatched. The germline V gene encodes CDR1 SGHDN and CDR2 FVKESK. CDR3: CASSVPGQGTEKLFF. CDR3 sequence (DNA): TGTGCCAGCAGCGTACCGGGACAGGGTACAGAAAAACTGTTTTTT.

The chain joins TRBV19 to TRBJ1-3, with 8 bases lining up with TRBD1. The trim removed 7 bases at V and 3 bases at J, leaving 11 bases unmatched. CDR3 length: 16 residues. Germline CDR1 LNHDA, CDR2 SQIVND (reference sequence). CDR3 loop: CASTRVQGAYGNTIYF. CDR3 DNA sequence: TGTGCCAGTACCAGAGTCCAGGGGGCGTATGGAAACACCATATATTTT.

This chain joins TRBV4-1 and TRBJ1-2; D is uncertain. Between the trimmed V and J ends, which lost 4 bases and 5 bases, there was a span of 14 bases. The CDR3 has 14 amino acids. The germline V gene encodes CDR1 MGHRA and CDR2 YSYEKL. The chain's CDR3 is CASSPSPTMYGYTF. The DNA of the CDR3 is TGCGCCAGCAGCCCTTCACCCACAATGTATGGCTACACCTTC.

The chain employs TRBV4-1 and TRBJ2-7; 7 positions agree with TRBD1. Germline trimming cut 1 base from V and 2 bases from J; bases unmatched to any gene: 8. The CDR3 spans 16 residues. Per germline, CDR1 MGHRA and CDR2 YSYEKL. CDR3 in DNA: TGCGCCAGCAGCCAAGTCACCACAGGGGAAGCCTACGAGCAGTACTTC. Protein: CASSQVTTGEAYEQYF.

The gene calls are TRBV6-4 and TRBJ2-1; TRBD2 agrees at 11 bases. The CDR3 covers 17 residues. The germline V gene encodes CDR1 MRHNA and CDR2 SNTAGT. Trimming removed 6 bases from V and 7 bases from J; junction bases left unmatched: 14. The CDR3 here is CASSAVTTSGGKNEQFF. The CDR3 DNA sequence: TGTGCCAGCAGCGCCGTGACCACTAGCGGGGGCAAGAATGAGCAGTTCTTC.

The chain carries TRBV18 and TRBJ2-7; D gene unclear. CDR1 is KGHSH and CDR2 is LQKENI in the germline V gene. The CDR3 is made up of 15 amino acids. V gave up 2 bases and J gave up 3 bases, with 14 bases separating them. The CDR3 is CASSPYDTRVYEQYF. CDR3 nucleotide sequence: TGTGCCAGCTCACCATACGACACCCGAGTCTACGAGCAGTACTTC.

The chain couples TRBV5-1 to TRBJ2-3; TRBD2 agrees at 13 bases. This CDR3 is 16 amino acids long. V trimming: 4 bases; J trimming: 9 bases; junction bases outside the gene matches: 11. Germline lookup yields CDR1 SGHRS and CDR2 YFSETQ. DNA for the CDR3: TGCGCCAGCAGCCGAGGGACTAGCGGGGCTCAGGAGACGCAGTATTTT. It yields the protein CASSRGTSGAQETQYF.

The chain combines TRBV10-3 with TRBJ2-2; 7 nucleotides align to TRBD1. Unmatched junction bases numbered 1, after V lost 6 bases and J lost 0 bases. CDR1 ENHRY and CDR2 SYGVKD come from the germline V gene. This CDR3 contains 14 residues. The CDR3 DNA reads as TGTGCCATCAGCGGGACAGCGAACACCGGGGAGCTGTTTTTT. Translated, it gives CAISGTANTGELFF.

This chain links TRBV19 with TRBJ1-1; perhaps TRBD1 as D (5 bases). Germline V gene lookup returns CDR1 LNHDA and CDR2 SQIVND (reference sequence). V was clipped by 4 bases and J by 2 bases, with 14 bases between them. The CDR3 is 15 residues long. CDR3 sequence (DNA): TGTGCCAGTAGTACCTCCGGGACTGGCAACACTGAAGCTTTCTTT. As protein: CASSTSGTGNTEAFF.

This rearrangement joins TRBV30 to TRBJ1-2; the D gene is possibly TRBD1 (5 bases). Trimming removed 3 bases from V and 4 bases from J, with 15 bases in between. This CDR3 contains 14 residues. Germline V gene data show CDR1 as GTSNPN and CDR2 as SVGIG (reference sequence). CDR3 amino acids: CAWRRDSKSYGYTF. The CDR3 DNA reads TGTGCCTGGAGGCGGGACTCCAAGAGCTATGGCTACACCTTC.

The sample holds a few counts of this clone. The rearrangement links TRBV28 to TRBJ1-3; the D is unclear. The CDR3 consists of 14 residues. Per the germline V gene, CDR1 is MDHEN and CDR2 is SYDVKM. Trimming shortened V by 5 bases and J by 0 bases, and 8 bases separated the two germline ends. The CDR3 DNA reads as TGTGCCAGCAGTCGCACTAGCTCTGGAAACACCATATATTTT. It yields the protein CASSRTSSGNTIYF.

The chain combines TRBV6-6 with TRBJ1-2, with TRBD1 matching 7 bases. V shed 0 bases and J 5 bases; nucleotides not matched to a gene: 3. This CDR3 comprises 14 residues. Germline V gives CDR1 MNHNY, CDR2 SVGAGI (reference sequence). The CDR3 loop is CASSYSVTGYGYTF. CDR3 coding DNA: TGTGCCAGCAGTTACTCGGTGACAGGGTATGGCTACACCTTC.

The chain uses TRBV9 and TRBJ2-7, with 11 positions matching TRBD2. Losses at the gene ends were 3 bases for V and 6 bases for J; bases not matched to a gene: 8. Germline CDR1 is SGDLS and CDR2 is YYNGEE. The CDR3 consists of 15 residues. Here the CDR3 DNA reads TGTGCCAGCAGCGCCAGACTAGCGGGGAGGGGCGAGCAGTACTTC. This translates into CASSARLAGRGEQYF.

The chain combines TRBV5-1 with TRBJ1-4; D unresolved. Deletions cut 0 bases from V and 6 bases from J, with 12 bases between. Germline CDR1 SGHRS, CDR2 YFSETQ. The CDR3 is made up of 15 amino acids. The CDR3 here is CASSLAAEGDEKLFF. Here the CDR3 DNA reads TGCGCCAGCAGCTTGGCAGCCGAGGGAGATGAAAAACTGTTTTTT. Full variable domain (rest looked up from reference TRBV5-1 and TRBJ1-4): KAGVTQTPRYLIKTRGQQVTLSCSPISGHRSVSWYQQTPGQGLQFLFEYFSETQRNKGNFPGRFSGRQFSNSRSEMNVSTLELGDSALYLCASSLAAEGDEKLFFGSGTQLSVL.

This chain connects TRBV2 to TRBJ2-1, with 13 bases matching TRBD2. With V trimmed by 4 bases and J by 9 bases, 6 bases remained unmatched. Germline V gene data show CDR1 as SNHLY and CDR2 as FYNNEI. The CDR3 has 15 amino acids. CDR3 residues: CASSGTSGRSSEQFF. The CDR3 nucleotides read TGTGCCAGCAGTGGGACTAGCGGGAGATCTAGTGAGCAGTTCTTC.

CDR3 sequence: CASSLGLAVLTGELFF. CDR3 coding DNA: TGCGCCAGCAGCCTCGGACTAGCGGTATTGACCGGGGAGCTGTTTTTT. The rearrangement links TRBV4-1 to TRBJ2-2; 10 nucleotides align to TRBD2. Per the germline V gene, CDR1 is MGHRA and CDR2 is YSYEKL. The CDR3 has 16 amino acids. With V trimmed by 4 bases and J by 5 bases, 7 bases remained unmatched.

The V call is TRBV5-4, the J call TRBJ1-1; D uncertain. Germline V gives CDR1 SGHNT, CDR2 YYREEE (reference sequence). This CDR3 contains 15 residues. With 4 bases removed from V and 1 base from J, the gap between germline ends came to 14 bases. CDR3 residues: CASSLGGEGNTEAFF. As DNA, the CDR3 is TGTGCCAGCAGCCTTGGTGGGGAGGGGAACACTGAAGCTTTCTTT. The variable domain in full, completed from reference TRBV5-4 and TRBJ1-1, reads ETGVTQSPTHLIKTRGQQVTLRCSSQSGHNTVSWYQQALGQGPQFIFQYYREEENGRGNFPPRFSGLQFPNYSSELNVNALELDDSALYLCASSLGGEGNTEAFFGQGTRLTVV.